Following are 10 T cell receptor beta chains from one sample sequenced in a study of post-analysis software for immune sequencing data. cDNA libraries of TCR beta carried unique molecular identifiers. TCRdb ran MiXCR on the PCR reads and lists one entry per CDR3 protein. The table has roughly 150,000 distinct CDR3 sequences, roughly 34% seen once. Sequenced material: blood, taken after autologous hematopoietic stem cell transplantation. These receptor sequences come from a girl aged 10 to 17 with multiple sclerosis.

This clonotype appeared a few times. A read error may produce the germline difference seen at one junction end. V and J are TRBV7-7 and TRBJ2-3; D unclear. This CDR3 has 13 amino acids. Germline V lookup: CDR1 SSHAT, CDR2 FNYEAQ (reference sequence). CDR3 sequence reads: CASSRDPTDTQYF. The CDR3 DNA is TGTGCTAGCAGTCGAGACCCCACAGATACGCAGTATTTT.

Comment on this clonotype: One base away lies a much larger clone, so this may be a sequencing read error. V is TRBV7-6 and J is TRBJ2-5; no reliable D call. The assigned J gene may be wrong: the sequence end matches TRBJ2-7 better. CDR1 is SGHVS, CDR2 FNYEAQ, per germline. This CDR3 is 16 amino acids long. The CDR3 nucleotides read TGTGCCGGCAGCTTAGTAGCTTCCGAGACACACAACGAGCAGTACTTC. Protein sequence: CAGSLVASETHNEQYF.

This clonotype was counted at least ten times. The chain has TRBV2 and TRBJ2-3; 7 bases agree with TRBD2. The length of the CDR3 is 13 residues. Trimming at V came to 4 bases and at J to 3 bases, leaving 1 base not matched to a gene. Germline assignment: CDR1 SNHLY and CDR2 FYNNEI. The CDR3 protein is CASSGEGTDTQYF. In DNA form, the CDR3 reads TGTGCCAGCAGTGGGGAGGGAACAGATACGCAGTATTTT.

The rearrangement links TRBV28 to TRBJ2-5; unclear D gene. The J call is doubtful: the DNA matches TRBJ2-7 better. The CDR3 runs 12 residues. In germline, CDR1 is MDHEN, CDR2 SYDVKM. The CDR3 spells CASSFVGDEQYF. CDR3 DNA: TGTGCCAGCAGTTTTGTAGGAGACGAGCAGTACTTC.

This clonotype has only a few counts. The V gene is TRBV27, the J gene TRBJ2-4, with 12 bases matching TRBD2. Matching the DNA end better, TRBJ2-7 makes the J call doubtful. Germline V gene sequence: CDR1 MNHEY, CDR2 SMNVEV (reference sequence). There are 15 residues in the CDR3. The CDR3 loop is CASSLTSGRRNEQYF. DNA for the CDR3: TGTGCCAGCAGTTTAACTAGCGGGAGGAGGAACGAGCAGTACTTC.

The J gene is TRBJ2-7, the V gene TRBV15; 7 bases are a match to TRBD1. The CDR3 totals 14 residues. From germline, CDR1 is LNHNV and CDR2 YYDKDF (reference sequence). The junction had 5 bases not matched to a gene; V was cut back by 0 bases and J by 6 bases. The DNA of the CDR3 is TGTGCCACCAGCAGAGATCGACAGGGTAGCGAGCAGTACTTC. It is translated as CATSRDRQGSEQYF. The variable domain in full, with the rest retrieved from reference TRBV15 and TRBJ2-7, is DAMVIQNPRYQVTQFGKPVTLSCSQTLNHNVMYWYQQKSSQAPKLLFHYYDKDFNNEADTPDNFQSRRPNTSFCFLDIRSPGLGDTAMYLCATSRDRQGSEQYFGPGTRLTVT.

The J gene is TRBJ2-2, the V gene TRBV20-1; tentative D call: TRBD2 (6 bases). CDR1 is DFQATT, CDR2 SNEGSKA, per germline (reference sequence). V lost 6 bases and J 1 base, leaving 15 bases between the germline ends. CDR3 size: 15 residues. CDR3 loop: CSARTGLLNTGELFF. The CDR3 DNA follows: TGCAGTGCCCGCACGGGACTCTTGAACACCGGGGAGCTGTTTTTT.

A few counts support this clonotype. The V gene is TRBV7-9, the J gene TRBJ1-2; possible D gene TRBD1, 5 bases. Trimming pared 1 base from V and 7 bases from J, leaving 10 bases between. CDR3 length: 13 amino acids. Germline lookup yields CDR1 SEHNR and CDR2 FQNEAQ (reference sequence). The CDR3 DNA reads TGTGCCAGCAGCTTAGATGGGGGGATTGGCTACACCTTC. Protein product: CASSLDGGIGYTF.

In its sample, this clonotype was seen a few times. The chain joins TRBV6-2 or TRBV6-3 to TRBJ2-6; TRBD2 aligns across 8 bases. This CDR3 is 20 amino acids long. V shed 6 bases, J shed 0 bases, and the junction held 16 bases outside the gene matches. CDR1 MNHEY and CDR2 SVGEGT come from the germline V gene. CDR3 protein: CASSSSGLAGFTSGANVLTF. The CDR3 region has the DNA TGTGCCAGCAGCTCTTCGGGTCTAGCGGGCTTCACCTCTGGGGCCAACGTCCTGACTTTC.

This clonotype was counted once. The V gene is TRBV13, the J gene TRBJ1-1; a possible D gene is TRBD1 (5 bases). From germline, CDR1 is PRHDT and CDR2 FYEKMQ (reference sequence). The CDR3 loop spans 17 amino acids. Trimming stripped 3 bases from V and 3 bases from J, with 20 bases between. The CDR3 DNA is TGTGCCAGCAGCTTTCTTCACAGTCGGGCGGGGGACACTGAAGCTTTCTTT. Translating gives CASSFLHSRAGDTEAFF.